A single sample is the source of the 7 T cell receptor beta chains below, sequenced in a study of shared clonotypes between healthy human individuals. Profiled with immunoSEQ multiplex PCR; TCRdb holds only in-frame clones, not every one. The table records some 630,000 clones, approximately 96% of them present only once. Naive CD8 populations comprised CD45RO-negative cells positively selected for CCR7, excluding terminally differentiated effector memory CD45RA+ cells. The sequenced material came from naive CD8+ T cells sorted from blood. The source of these receptors is a woman aged 25 to 45 in good health.

CDR3 nucleotides: TGTGCCAGCAGCACCGAGCGGGAGATTCCTAATGAGCAGTTCTTC. It yields the protein CASSTEREIPNEQFF. The V gene is TRBV9, the J gene TRBJ2-1, with TRBD2 matching 8 bases. The V gene end was trimmed by 4 bases and the J gene end by 7 bases; junction bases not matched to a gene: 10. The CDR3 contains 15 residues. Germline CDR1 is SGDLS and CDR2 is YYNGEE. The whole variable domain, filled in from reference TRBV9 and TRBJ2-1, reads DSGVTQTPKHLITATGQRVTLRCSPRSGDLSVYWYQQSLDQGLQFLIQYYNGEERAKGNILERFSAQQFPDLHSELNLSSLELGDSALYFCASSTEREIPNEQFFGPGTRLTVL.

V is TRBV28 and J is TRBJ2-7, with 7 bases aligning to TRBD1. Trimming at V came to 1 base and at J to 3 bases, leaving 3 bases not matched to a gene. CDR1 and CDR2 (germline): MDHEN, SYDVKM. There are 14 residues in the CDR3. The CDR3 sequence is CASSLSGQHYEQYF. CDR3 in DNA: TGTGCCAGCAGTTTATCGGGACAGCACTACGAGCAGTACTTC.

Concerning this clone itself: The same CDR3 can be traced to other DNA sequences in this sample. The V gene is TRBV30, the J gene TRBJ1-1, with D maybe TRBD1 (5 bases). This CDR3 is built from 13 residues. V dropped 0 bases and J dropped 5 bases, with 10 bases sitting between them. Per germline, CDR1 GTSNPN and CDR2 SVGIG (reference sequence). CDR3 bases: TGTGCCTGGAGTGTGGGGGGGGAGACTGAAGCTTTCTTT. Translation gives CAWSVGGETEAFF.

The chain is built from TRBV27 and TRBJ2-7; 10 bases align to TRBD2. CDR1 is MNHEY, CDR2 SMNVEV, per germline (reference sequence). The CDR3 sequence is 16 residues long. Trimming took 6 bases from V and 3 from J; bases not matched to a gene: 11. In DNA, the CDR3 is TGTGCCAGCAGACTGATCCCAGCGGGAGGGCTCTACGAGCAGTACTTC. This sequence encodes CASRLIPAGGLYEQYF.

V is TRBV29-1 and J is TRBJ2-7; 10 bases agree with TRBD2. Trimming removed 4 bases from V and 5 bases from J; junction bases left unmatched: 8. The CDR3 extends over 14 amino acids. CDR1 and CDR2 from the germline V gene are SQVTM and ANQGSEA. In nucleotides, the CDR3 is TGCAGCGTTGTGGGTGGGCTAGCGGGAGACGAGCAGTACTTC. Protein sequence: CSVVGGLAGDEQYF.

V is TRBV29-1 and J is TRBJ2-7, with 10 bases lining up with TRBD2. V was clipped by 2 bases and J by 4 bases; unmatched bases: 5. The CDR3 has 14 residues. Germline CDR1 SQVTM, CDR2 ANQGSEA. The CDR3 reads CSVESPSGSYEQYF. The CDR3 bases are TGCAGCGTTGAATCCCCTAGCGGGAGTTACGAGCAGTACTTC.

This chain uses TRBV28 with TRBJ1-5, with D unresolved. The CDR3 loop spans 16 amino acids. V was cut by 4 bases and J by 0 bases, with 13 bases left in between. From germline, CDR1 is MDHEN and CDR2 SYDVKM. CDR3 coding DNA: TGTGCCAGCAGTTCGCCCGACTCCTATAGCAATCAGCCCCAGCATTTT. Translation: CASSSPDSYSNQPQHF.